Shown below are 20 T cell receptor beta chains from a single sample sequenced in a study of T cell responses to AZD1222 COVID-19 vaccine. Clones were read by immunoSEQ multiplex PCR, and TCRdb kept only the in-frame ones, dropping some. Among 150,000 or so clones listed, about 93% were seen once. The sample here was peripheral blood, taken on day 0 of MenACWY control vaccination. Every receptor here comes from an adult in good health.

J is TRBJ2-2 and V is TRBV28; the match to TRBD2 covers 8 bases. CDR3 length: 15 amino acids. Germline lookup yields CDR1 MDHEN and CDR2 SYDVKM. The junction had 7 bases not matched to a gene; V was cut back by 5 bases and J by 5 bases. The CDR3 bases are TGTGCCAGCAGTCCGGGGGGGCTCCGAACCGGGGAGCTGTTTTTT. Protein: CASSPGGLRTGELFF.

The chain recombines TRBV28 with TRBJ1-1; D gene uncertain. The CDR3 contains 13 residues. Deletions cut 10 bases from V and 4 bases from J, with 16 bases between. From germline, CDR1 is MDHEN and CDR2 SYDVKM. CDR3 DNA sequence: TGTGCCACCAAGACGGGTGCCGTCACTGAAGCTTTCTTT. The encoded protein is CATKTGAVTEAFF.

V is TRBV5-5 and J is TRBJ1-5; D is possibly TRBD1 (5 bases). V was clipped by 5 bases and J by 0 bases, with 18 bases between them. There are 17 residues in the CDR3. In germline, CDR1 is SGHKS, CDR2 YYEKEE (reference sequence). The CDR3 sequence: CASSFGTQDYSNQPQHF. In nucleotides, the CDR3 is TGTGCCAGCAGTTTCGGGACCCAGGACTATAGCAATCAGCCCCAGCATTTT.

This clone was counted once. CDR3 bases: TGTGCCAGCAGCTTAGGACAGGGCAACTCTGGGGCCAACGTCCTGACTTTC. Translating it yields CASSLGQGNSGANVLTF. This chain links TRBV7-6 with TRBJ2-6, with 7 bases that match TRBD1. V shed 1 base and J 0 bases; nucleotides not matched to a gene: 3. This CDR3 has 17 residues. Germline-derived CDR1 and CDR2 are SGHVS and FNYEAQ.

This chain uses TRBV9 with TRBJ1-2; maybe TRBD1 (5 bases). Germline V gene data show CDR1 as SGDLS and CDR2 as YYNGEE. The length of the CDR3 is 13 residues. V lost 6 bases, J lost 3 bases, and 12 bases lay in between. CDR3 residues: CASTIGGDYGYTF. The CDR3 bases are TGTGCCAGCACGATCGGGGGAGACTATGGCTACACCTTC.

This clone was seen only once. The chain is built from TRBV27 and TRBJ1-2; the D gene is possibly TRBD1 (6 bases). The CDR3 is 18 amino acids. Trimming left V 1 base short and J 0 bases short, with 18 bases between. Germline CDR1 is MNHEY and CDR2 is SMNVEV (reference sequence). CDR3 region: CASSLYPRSGAANYGYTF. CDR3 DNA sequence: TGTGCCAGCAGTTTATATCCCCGTTCAGGGGCCGCTAACTATGGCTACACCTTC.

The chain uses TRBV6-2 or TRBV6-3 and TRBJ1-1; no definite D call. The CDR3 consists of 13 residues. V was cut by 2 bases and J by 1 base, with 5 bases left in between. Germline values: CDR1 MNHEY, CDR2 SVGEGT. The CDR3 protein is CASSYLWNTEAFF. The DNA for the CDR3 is TGTGCCAGCAGTTACCTCTGGAACACTGAAGCTTTCTTT.

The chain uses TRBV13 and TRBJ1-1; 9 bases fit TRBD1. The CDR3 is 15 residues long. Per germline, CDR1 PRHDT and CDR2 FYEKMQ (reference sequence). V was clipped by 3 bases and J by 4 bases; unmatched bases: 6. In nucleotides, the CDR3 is TGTGCCAGCAGCTTCCGGACAGGGGTGAGCACTGAAGCTTTCTTT. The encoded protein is CASSFRTGVSTEAFF. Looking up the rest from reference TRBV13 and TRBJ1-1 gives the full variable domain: AAGVIQSPRHLIKEKRETATLKCYPIPRHDTVYWYQQGPGQDPQFLISFYEKMQSDKGSIPDRFSAQQFSDYHSELNMSSLELGDSALYFCASSFRTGVSTEAFFGQGTRLTVV.

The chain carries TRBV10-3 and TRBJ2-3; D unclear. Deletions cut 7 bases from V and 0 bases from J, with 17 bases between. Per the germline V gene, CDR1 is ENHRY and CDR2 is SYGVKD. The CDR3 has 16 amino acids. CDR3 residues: CAITSGSLTSTDTQYF. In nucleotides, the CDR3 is TGTGCCATCACCTCGGGTTCACTAACTAGCACAGATACGCAGTATTTT.

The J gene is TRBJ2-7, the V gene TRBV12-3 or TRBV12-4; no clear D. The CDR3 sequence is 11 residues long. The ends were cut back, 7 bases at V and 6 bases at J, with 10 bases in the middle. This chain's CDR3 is CASTSSREQYF. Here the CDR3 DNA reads TGTGCCAGCACCTCATCTCGCGAGCAGTACTTC.

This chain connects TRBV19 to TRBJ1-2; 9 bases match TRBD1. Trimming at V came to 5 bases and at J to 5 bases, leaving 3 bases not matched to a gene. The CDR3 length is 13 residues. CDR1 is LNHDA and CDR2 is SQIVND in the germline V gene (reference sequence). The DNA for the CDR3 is TGTGCCAGTAGTTTAGGACAGGGGTATGGCTACACCTTC. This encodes CASSLGQGYGYTF.

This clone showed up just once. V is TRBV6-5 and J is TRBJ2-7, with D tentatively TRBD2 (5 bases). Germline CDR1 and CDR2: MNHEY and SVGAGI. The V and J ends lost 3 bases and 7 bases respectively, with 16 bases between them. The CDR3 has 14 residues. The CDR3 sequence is CASSYWAGSGEQYF. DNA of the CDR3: TGTGCCAGCAGTTATTGGGCAGGTTCGGGAGAGCAGTACTTC.

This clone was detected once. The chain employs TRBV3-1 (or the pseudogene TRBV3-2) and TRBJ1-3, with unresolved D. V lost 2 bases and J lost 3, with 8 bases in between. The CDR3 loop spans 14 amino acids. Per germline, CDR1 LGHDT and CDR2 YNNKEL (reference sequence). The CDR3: CASSQPGGGNTIYF. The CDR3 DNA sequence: TGTGCCAGCAGCCAACCGGGAGGTGGAAACACCATATATTTT.

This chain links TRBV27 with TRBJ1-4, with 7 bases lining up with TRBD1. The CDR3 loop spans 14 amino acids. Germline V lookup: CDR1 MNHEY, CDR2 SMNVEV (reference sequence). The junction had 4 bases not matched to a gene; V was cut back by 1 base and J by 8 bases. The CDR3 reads CASSLWGQMEKLFF. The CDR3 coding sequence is TGTGCCAGCAGTTTATGGGGACAGATGGAAAAACTGTTTTTT.

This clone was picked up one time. The CDR3 DNA reads TGCAGCGCTCCGCCGCGGGAGGGGTTCTCCTACAATGAGCAGTTCTTC. The encoded protein is CSAPPREGFSYNEQFF. The chain uses TRBV29-1 and TRBJ2-1; 9 nucleotides line up with TRBD2. CDR1 and CDR2 (germline): SQVTM, ANQGSEA. V trimming: 7 bases; J trimming: 0 bases; junction bases outside the gene matches: 10. The CDR3 contains 16 residues.

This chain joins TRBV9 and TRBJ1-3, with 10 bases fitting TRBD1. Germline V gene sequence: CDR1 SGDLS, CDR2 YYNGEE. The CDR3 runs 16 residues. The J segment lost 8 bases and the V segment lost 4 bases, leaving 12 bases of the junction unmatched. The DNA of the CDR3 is TGTGCCAGCAGCTTCCGGGACAGGGGCCTTGTGGACACCATATATTTT. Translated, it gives CASSFRDRGLVDTIYF.

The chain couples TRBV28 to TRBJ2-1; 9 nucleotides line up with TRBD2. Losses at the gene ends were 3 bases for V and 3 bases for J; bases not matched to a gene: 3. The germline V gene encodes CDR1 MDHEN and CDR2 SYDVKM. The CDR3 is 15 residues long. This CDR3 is CASSFGGGVYNEQFF. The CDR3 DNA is TGTGCCAGCAGTTTCGGCGGGGGGGTCTACAATGAGCAGTTCTTC.

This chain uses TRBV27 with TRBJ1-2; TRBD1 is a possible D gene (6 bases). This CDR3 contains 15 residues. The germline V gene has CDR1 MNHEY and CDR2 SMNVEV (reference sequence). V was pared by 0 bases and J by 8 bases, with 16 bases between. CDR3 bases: TGTGCCAGCAGTTTATCCCAGGGGCAAGTAGGAGGCTACACCTTC. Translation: CASSLSQGQVGGYTF.

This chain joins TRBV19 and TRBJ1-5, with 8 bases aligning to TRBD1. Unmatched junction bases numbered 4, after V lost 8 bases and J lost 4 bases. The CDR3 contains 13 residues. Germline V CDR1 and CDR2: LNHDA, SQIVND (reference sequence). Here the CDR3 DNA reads TGTGCCAGTCAGTACAGGGGGAATCAGCCCCAGCATTTT. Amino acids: CASQYRGNQPQHF.

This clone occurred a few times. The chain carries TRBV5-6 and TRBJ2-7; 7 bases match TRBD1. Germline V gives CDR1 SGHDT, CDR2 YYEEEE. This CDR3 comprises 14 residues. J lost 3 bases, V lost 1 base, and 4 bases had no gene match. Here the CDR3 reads CASSLYRGRYEQYF. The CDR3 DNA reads TGTGCCAGCAGCTTGTACAGGGGCCGCTACGAGCAGTACTTC.